Below are 30 T cell receptor beta chains sequenced from a single sample in a study of T cells in Graves' hyperthyroidism and ophthalmopathy. TCR beta CDR3 sequences were amplified from RNA transcripts. In the first-round RT-PCR of the TCR CDR3, the HTBI primer set was used. TCRdb re-analysed the multiplex PCR reads in MiXCR, keeping a single row per CDR3 protein. The repertoire holds 20,000 or so distinct CDR3 sequences, with around 47% as singletons. Material for sequencing was blood. Receptor source: a woman aged 40 to 50 with Graves' hyperthyroidism that later progressed to Graves' ophthalmopathy.

The chain carries TRBV20-1 and TRBJ2-7; 9 bases match TRBD1. CDR1 and CDR2 from the germline V gene are DFQATT and SNEGSKA (reference sequence). This CDR3 contains 14 residues. The ends lost 6 bases at V and 7 bases at J; junction bases unmatched: 13. The CDR3: CSAKTGTGPEEQYF. The CDR3 DNA reads as TGCAGTGCCAAGACCGGGACAGGGCCCGAGGAGCAGTACTTC.

The V call is TRBV20-1, the J call TRBJ2-1, with TRBD2 identical over 10 bases. This CDR3 comprises 16 residues. The V and J ends lost 3 bases and 1 base, in that order; junction bases with no gene match: 6. Germline CDR1 is DFQATT and CDR2 is SNEGSKA (reference sequence). The CDR3 DNA reads as TGCAGTGCTAGGATCTTAGCGGGAGGTTCCTACAATGAGCAGTTCTTC. Protein sequence: CSARILAGGSYNEQFF.

The sample holds a few counts of this clonotype. CDR3 in amino acids: CATSSNLGRLGNQPQHF. The DNA of the CDR3 is TGTGCCACCAGCAGTAACTTGGGACGGCTAGGCAATCAGCCCCAGCATTTT. This rearrangement joins TRBV15 to TRBJ1-5, with D maybe TRBD1 (5 bases). Trimming removed 3 bases from V and 2 bases from J, with 17 bases in between. The CDR3 contains 17 residues. Germline values: CDR1 LNHNV, CDR2 YYDKDF (reference sequence).

The V call is TRBV29-1, the J call TRBJ2-5, with 10 nucleotides matching TRBD2. CDR3 length: 15 amino acids. From germline, CDR1 is SQVTM and CDR2 ANQGSEA. Trimming cost V 4 bases and J 2 bases; bases outside gene matches: 7. CDR3 DNA: TGCAGCGTTGCAGGGGCTAGCGGGAGACAAGAGACCCAGTACTTC. Translating gives CSVAGASGRQETQYF.

J is TRBJ1-4 and V is TRBV14; D is uncertain. The length of the CDR3 is 16 residues. CDR1 and CDR2 from the germline V gene are SGHDN and FVKESK. Deletions cut 3 bases from V and 5 bases from J, with 16 bases between. The CDR3 loop is CASSQRLGLGNEKLFF. The CDR3 DNA follows: TGTGCCAGCAGCCAGCGGTTGGGCTTGGGGAATGAAAAACTGTTTTTT. The variable domain in full, with the rest retrieved from reference TRBV14 and TRBJ1-4, is EAGVTQFPSHSVIEKGQTVTLRCDPISGHDNLYWYRRVMGKEIKFLLHFVKESKQDESGMPNNRFLAERTGGTYSTLKVQPAELEDSGVYFCASSQRLGLGNEKLFFGSGTQLSVL.

This clonotype was seen repeatedly, ten times or more. The chain links TRBV27 to TRBJ2-2, with D tentatively TRBD1 or TRBD2 (5 bases each). Germline CDR1 is MNHEY and CDR2 is SMNVEV (reference sequence). The length of the CDR3 is 12 residues. V lost 11 bases, J lost 7 bases, and 14 bases lay in between. CDR3 nucleotides: TGTGCCCGAAATGAGGGGATCGGGGAGCTGTTTTTT. Translating it yields CARNEGIGELFF.

The chain has TRBV24-1 and TRBJ1-1; D gene ambiguous. The CDR3 spans 13 residues. Germline V gene lookup returns CDR1 KGHDR and CDR2 SFDVKD. The germline V and J ends were trimmed by 5 bases and 1 base, with 7 bases remaining between them. CDR3 DNA: TGTGCCACCAGTGGAACAGAGAACACTGAAGCTTTCTTT. Protein: CATSGTENTEAFF.

This clonotype was seen a few times. J is TRBJ2-1 and V is TRBV5-6, with D hard to call. The V gene's germline CDR1 is SGHDT and CDR2 YYEEEE. This CDR3 spans 15 amino acids. The ends were cut back, 3 bases at V and 3 bases at J, with 13 bases in the middle. The CDR3 DNA sequence: TGTGCCAGCAGCTCGGGCGTTAGAGGCTACAATGAGCAGTTCTTC. This gives the protein CASSSGVRGYNEQFF.

This clonotype appeared many times. The chain is built from TRBV28 and TRBJ2-5; 13 bases line up with TRBD2. In germline, CDR1 is MDHEN, CDR2 SYDVKM. The V and J ends lost 6 bases and 5 bases, in that order; junction bases with no gene match: 6. The CDR3 has 15 amino acids. CDR3 amino acids: CASRLGLAGDETQYF. As DNA, the CDR3 is TGTGCCAGCAGACTAGGACTAGCGGGAGACGAGACCCAGTACTTC.

The chain is built from TRBV7-2 and TRBJ2-1; a weak D match, TRBD1 (6 bases). The CDR3 runs to 15 residues. CDR1 is SGHTA and CDR2 is FQGNSA in the germline V gene. V lost 10 bases and J 1 base, leaving 17 bases between the germline ends. This chain's CDR3 is CAISGVDYSYNEQFF. DNA for the CDR3: TGTGCCATTTCAGGGGTCGACTATTCCTACAATGAGCAGTTCTTC.

The chain carries TRBV19 and TRBJ2-1; D unresolved. V lost 1 base to trimming and J lost 7 bases, with 17 bases between them. The CDR3 runs to 16 residues. CDR1 is LNHDA and CDR2 is SQIVND in the germline V gene (reference sequence). CDR3 sequence: CASSIGRGQKANEQFF. The CDR3 bases are TGTGCCAGTAGTATAGGTCGCGGCCAAAAGGCTAATGAGCAGTTCTTC.

This clonotype showed up many times. This chain connects TRBV7-8 to TRBJ1-1, with a weak D call TRBD1 (6 bases). Per the germline V gene, CDR1 is SGHVS and CDR2 is FQNEAQ. The CDR3 runs to 14 residues. Trimming shortened V by 1 base and J by 9 bases, and 15 bases separated the two germline ends. The CDR3 DNA reads TGTGCCAGCAGCTTAGAGTTGTGGGGGGCAAAAGCTTTCTTT. Its protein is CASSLELWGAKAFF.

By share, this clonotype ranks as medium-sized. This sequence joins TRBV20-1 and TRBJ2-5, with a tentative D call TRBD2 (6 bases). V lost 7 bases and J lost 1, with 16 bases in between. The CDR3 covers 14 residues. CDR1 is DFQATT, CDR2 SNEGSKA, per germline (reference sequence). CDR3 sequence: CSEGRSMVQETQYF. For the CDR3, the DNA is TGCAGTGAAGGGAGGTCCATGGTCCAAGAGACCCAGTACTTC.

The J gene is TRBJ2-1, the V gene TRBV29-1; weak D call: TRBD2 (6 bases). V gave up 0 bases and J gave up 0 bases, with 12 bases separating them. The V gene's germline CDR1 is SQVTM and CDR2 ANQGSEA. The CDR3 consists of 16 residues. The CDR3 bases are TGCAGCGTTGAAGACCCGCGGGGCAGCTCCTACAATGAGCAGTTCTTC. This gives the protein CSVEDPRGSSYNEQFF.

This clonotype appeared once. The germline gene is not matched at one end of the junction; a read error may be the cause. V is TRBV7-8 and J is TRBJ1-6; TRBD1 aligns across 8 bases. In germline, CDR1 is SGHVS, CDR2 FQNEAQ. The CDR3 length is 15 residues. CDR3 loop: CACSTRTGCDSPHHF. The CDR3 DNA sequence: TGTGCCTGCAGCACTAGGACAGGGTGTGATTCACCCCACCACTTT.

The gene calls are TRBV7-2 and TRBJ2-2; 14 bases map to TRBD2. The trim removed 8 bases at V and 4 bases at J, leaving 6 bases unmatched. The CDR3 is 16 residues long. Per germline, CDR1 SGHTA and CDR2 FQGNSA. The CDR3 spells CASRATSGRATGELFF. CDR3 DNA sequence: TGTGCCAGCCGCGCGACTAGCGGGAGGGCCACCGGGGAGCTGTTTTTT.

In its sample, this clonotype is medium-sized. The gene calls are TRBV20-1 and TRBJ2-7; no reliable D call. Germline V lookup: CDR1 DFQATT, CDR2 SNEGSKA (reference sequence). Trimming stripped 4 bases from V and 2 bases from J, with 15 bases between. The CDR3 is 14 amino acids. The CDR3 region is CSAKEVGGAYEQYF. CDR3 nucleotide sequence: TGCAGTGCTAAAGAAGTCGGCGGAGCCTACGAGCAGTACTTC.

The chain carries TRBV10-3 and TRBJ2-3, with TRBD2 matching 7 bases. CDR1 ENHRY and CDR2 SYGVKD come from the germline V gene. V was clipped by 6 bases and J by 1 base; unmatched bases: 4. The CDR3 totals 14 residues. DNA of the CDR3: TGTGCCATCAGGCCCACTAGCGGCACAGATACGCAGTATTTT. It encodes CAIRPTSGTDTQYF.

This rearrangement joins TRBV5-4 to TRBJ2-7; D is perhaps TRBD2 (7 bases). V gave up 7 bases and J gave up 3 bases, with 17 bases separating them. Germline assignment: CDR1 SGHNT and CDR2 YYREEE (reference sequence). The CDR3 length is 14 residues. CDR3 in amino acids: CASGWRGGFYEQYF. The CDR3 DNA follows: TGTGCCAGCGGCTGGAGGGGGGGATTCTACGAGCAGTACTTC.

The gene calls are TRBV2 and TRBJ1-5; no clear D gene. CDR1 and CDR2 (germline): SNHLY, FYNNEI. The germline V and J ends were trimmed by 2 bases and 0 bases, with 8 bases remaining between them. This CDR3 is built from 15 residues. The CDR3 reads CASSELQASNQPQHF. The DNA of the CDR3 is TGTGCCAGCAGTGAACTCCAGGCTAGCAATCAGCCCCAGCATTTT.

This clonotype was seen a single time. The rearrangement links TRBV24-1 to TRBJ2-1; maybe TRBD1 (6 bases). Germline loops: CDR1 KGHDR, CDR2 SFDVKD. This CDR3 contains 14 residues. CDR3 in DNA: TGTGCTAGGAGTAGATGGGGGCCATACAATGAGCAGTTCTTC. The encoded protein is CARSRWGPYNEQFF.

The chain employs TRBV7-6 and TRBJ2-7; 8 positions match TRBD2. Losses at the gene ends were 2 bases for V and 4 bases for J; bases not matched to a gene: 4. CDR3 length equals 14 residues. Germline CDR1 and CDR2: SGHVS and FNYEAQ. Written as DNA, the CDR3 is TGTGCCAGCAGCTTAAGCAGCGGGAGTTACGAGCAGTACTTC. Its translation is CASSLSSGSYEQYF. Full variable domain (outside the CDR3, taken from reference TRBV7-6 and TRBJ2-7): GAGVSQSPRYKVTKRGQDVALRCDPISGHVSLYWYRQALGQGPEFLTYFNYEAQQDKSGLPNDRFSAERPEGSISTLTIQRTEQRDSAMYRCASSLSSGSYEQYFGPGTRLTVT.

This clonotype has a count of ten or more. Written as DNA, the CDR3 is TGTGCCAGCAGCTTAGGGAGGGCCAGGGAGCAGTTCTTC. Protein sequence: CASSLGRAREQFF. The rearrangement joins TRBV11-3 to TRBJ2-1, with TRBD2 as a possible D gene (6 bases). Trimming took 1 base from V and 10 from J, leaving 11 bases between them. The CDR3 is 13 amino acids. Looked up from germline, CDR1 is SGHNT and CDR2 is YENEEA.

This clonotype was found once. The V gene is TRBV24-1, the J gene TRBJ2-1, with 8 bases fitting TRBD1. Trimming at V came to 4 bases and at J to 0 bases, leaving 13 bases not matched to a gene. The CDR3 covers 19 residues. Germline loops: CDR1 KGHDR, CDR2 SFDVKD. CDR3 loop: CATSEGQGPSLSSYNEQFF. CDR3 nucleotides: TGTGCCACCAGTGAAGGACAGGGTCCTTCCCTTAGCTCCTACAATGAGCAGTTCTTC.

The gene calls are TRBV5-6 and TRBJ1-4; weak D call: TRBD1 (5 bases). Looked up from germline, CDR1 is SGHDT and CDR2 is YYEEEE. The CDR3 totals 16 residues. The V end was cut by 4 bases, the J end by 7 bases, with 20 bases between. The CDR3 nucleotides read TGTGCCAGCAGCATGGCAGGGTCGTCGATGGGTGAAAAACTGTTTTTT. It specifies CASSMAGSSMGEKLFF.

V gene TRBV20-1 combines with J gene TRBJ2-7, with D unclear. Germline V CDR1 and CDR2: DFQATT, SNEGSKA (reference sequence). The CDR3 sequence is 13 residues long. V was shortened by 4 bases and J by 4 bases, with 14 bases between the two germline ends. CDR3 protein: CSATEDSAYEQYF. The CDR3 bases are TGCAGTGCTACGGAAGATTCGGCTTACGAGCAGTACTTC.

The chain is built from TRBV24-1 and TRBJ2-1; D perhaps matches TRBD2 (6 bases). The germline V gene encodes CDR1 KGHDR and CDR2 SFDVKD. The V end lost 10 bases, the J end lost 4 bases, and 7 bases lay between the germline ends. This CDR3 region has 11 residues. CDR3 region: CATRGYNEQFF. As DNA, the CDR3 is TGTGCCACGCGGGGATACAATGAGCAGTTCTTC.

In the case of this clonotype: The CDR3 does not close with the conserved phenylalanine or tryptophan, likely indicating a read error. The J gene is TRBJ1-6, the V gene TRBV27; no clear D. CDR1 and CDR2 (germline): MNHEY, SMNVEV (reference sequence). V shed 5 bases and J shed 6 bases, with 17 bases lying between them. This CDR3 is built from 16 residues. CDR3 amino acids: CASSPPPGSGNSPLHS. The DNA of the CDR3 is TGTGCCAGCAGTCCTCCCCCCGGTTCGGGTAATTCACCCCTCCACTCT.

This chain joins TRBV25-1 and TRBJ2-7, with a possible D match to TRBD2 (6 bases). CDR1 and CDR2 (germline): MGHDK, SYGVNS. The CDR3 length is 16 residues. Trimming shortened V by 1 base and J by 3 bases, and 16 bases separated the two germline ends. Written as DNA, the CDR3 is TGTGCCAGCAGTGAATCACCCCTGACAGCGGGCTACGAGCAGTACTTC. Translated: CASSESPLTAGYEQYF.

DNA for the CDR3: TGTGCCAGCAGACTAGGACTAGCGGGAGGCGAGGCCCAGTACTTC. Its protein product is CASRLGLAGGEAQYF. The chain links TRBV28 to TRBJ2-5; 14 bases are a match to TRBD2. J gave up 9 bases and V 6 bases, and 9 bases lay outside the gene matches. CDR1 is MDHEN, CDR2 SYDVKM, per germline. This CDR3 has 15 amino acids.